Sequencing of this T cell receptor (beta chain) was carried out in a study of T cell repertoires in cytomegalovirus infection. The CDR3 contains 14 residues. Germline lookup yields CDR1 SQVTM and CDR2 ANQGSEA. V trimming: 4 bases; J trimming: 3 bases; junction bases outside the gene matches: 8. TCRdb used MiXCR to reprocess the reads, holding one entry per CDR3 protein. The table lists tens of thousands of distinct CDR3 sequences, 42% of them singletons. For this clonotype: As yet, its antigen is unknown.

The V and J genes are TRBV29-1 and TRBJ2-7, with TRBD1 matching 8 bases. The clonotype originates from a human donor in good health (CMV status not recorded). Some clones in this sample may be carry-over from other donors' samples. The material was CD8+ T cells from cultured PBMCs, obtained from culture after CMV antigen stimulation. The CDR3 bases are TGCAGCGTTGGCCCCTCTACAGGGGGCTACGAGCAGTACTTC. Its protein is CSVGPSTGGYEQYF.